These T cell receptor beta chains were read from a single sample in a study of blood T cell repertoires in COVID-19. Clones were read by immunoSEQ multiplex PCR, and TCRdb kept only the in-frame ones, dropping some. The table records roughly 100,000 clones, about four fifths of them present only once. The source material was peripheral blood. All receptors come from an elderly man with COVID-19, enrolled during active disease. Each CDR3 is given with its conserved first and last residue. D genes are given only for firm matches. Expanded clones get a size class; other rows say once, few or many, or leave the size out.

CDR3 DNA,CDR3 protein,D gene,J gene,V gene,clone size
TGTGCCACCAGTGAACCCAGCGGAGAAGAGACCCAGTACTTC,CATSEPSGEETQYF,NA,TRBJ2-5,TRBV24-1,NA
TGTGCCAGCAGCTTAGACCTCGGGGTCGCTAGCTACACCTTC,CASSLDLGVASYTF,NA,TRBJ1-2,TRBV7-9,few
TGTGCCAGCTCCAGACGGACGAGGACGGGAAGCTCCTACAATGAGCAGTTCTTC,CASSRRTRTGSSYNEQFF,NA,TRBJ2-1,TRBV18,NA
TGTGCCAGCAGCTTAAATGTCAGGGGCGAGCAGTACTTC,CASSLNVRGEQYF,NA,TRBJ2-7,TRBV7-3,NA
TGTGCCTGGAGTGTAAAGGGGAGGGGGATGAACACTGAAGCTTTCTTT,CAWSVKGRGMNTEAFF,NA,TRBJ1-1,TRBV30,NA
TGCGCCAGCAGCCCTGGTGGGGGGGGGCCTTACAATGAGCAGTTCTTC,CASSPGGGGPYNEQFF,NA,TRBJ2-1,TRBV5-1,few
TGTGCCAGCAGCTTTGGCCCCCACGAGCAGTACTTC,CASSFGPHEQYF,NA,TRBJ2-7,TRBV7-9,NA
TGTGCCAGTAGTACCCGGACTAGCGCCCAAGAGACCCAGTACTTC,CASSTRTSAQETQYF,TRBD2,TRBJ2-5,TRBV19,NA
TGTGCCAGCAGCGCGTCCGGGACTAGCTACGAGCAGTACTTC,CASSASGTSYEQYF,TRBD2,TRBJ2-7,TRBV11-2,few
TGTGCCAGTAGTAATGGGGCGCCTGGCGAGCAGTACTTC,CASSNGAPGEQYF,NA,TRBJ2-7,TRBV19,NA
TGTGCCAGCAGCCCCTGGGACAGATTCTACGAGCAGTACTTC,CASSPWDRFYEQYF,TRBD1,TRBJ2-7,TRBV27,NA
TGCGCCAGCAGCTTGGCGGGACTAGCGGGAGTCGAGCAGTACTTC,CASSLAGLAGVEQYF,TRBD2,TRBJ2-7,TRBV5-1,NA
TGTGCCAGCAGCGGTACTAGCGTATCTAGCACAGATACGCAGTATTTT,CASSGTSVSSTDTQYF,TRBD2,TRBJ2-3,TRBV13,NA
TGTGCCAGCTCACCCCTGGGAGGTAGCAATCAGCCCCAGCATTTT,CASSPLGGSNQPQHF,NA,TRBJ1-5,TRBV18,NA
TGCGCCAGCAGCCACGCGGACAGGGGCGATGAGCAGTTCTTC,CASSHADRGDEQFF,TRBD1,TRBJ2-1,TRBV4-1,NA
TGTGCCAGCAGTTTAGACTTCTACGAGCAGTACTTC,CASSLDFYEQYF,NA,TRBJ2-7,TRBV12-3/TRBV12-4,once
TGTGCCAGCAGACCGACAGGGGGCTGGGGCTACACCTTC,CASRPTGGWGYTF,TRBD1,TRBJ1-2,TRBV3-1/TRBV3-2,NA
TGTGCCAGCGGGCTCGGGGGGGCGTACAATGAGCAGTTCTTC,CASGLGGAYNEQFF,TRBD2,TRBJ2-1,TRBV7-9,NA
TGCGCCAGCTCGGAGGGCGTACAAGAGACCCAGTACTTC,CASSEGVQETQYF,NA,TRBJ2-5,TRBV5-1,once
TGTGCCAGCAGCTTAAAGCACGGGGCGGGAGTCTCCTACAATGAGCAGTTCTTC,CASSLKHGAGVSYNEQFF,TRBD2,TRBJ2-1,TRBV11-3,NA
TGTGCCAGCAGCCATGGGGGAGGCCAAGAGACCCAGTACTTC,CASSHGGGQETQYF,NA,TRBJ2-5,TRBV7-3,NA
TGTGCCAGCAGCTTGGGGCCTACCGGGACAGGGGGCGCCGGAAACACCATATATTTT,CASSLGPTGTGGAGNTIYF,TRBD1,TRBJ1-3,TRBV5-4,NA
TGCGCCAGCAGCGTGGGCGATGAGCAGTTCTTC,CASSVGDEQFF,NA,TRBJ2-1,TRBV5-1,NA
TGTGCCAGCAGTCACGGGACTAGCGGGAACAATGAGCAGTTCTTC,CASSHGTSGNNEQFF,TRBD2,TRBJ2-1,TRBV28,NA
TGTGCCATGAGGGGAGGGTCGAACACCGGGGAGCTGTTTTTT,CAMRGGSNTGELFF,TRBD2,TRBJ2-2,TRBV10-3,NA
TGCGCCAGCAGTGATCCGGGAAGCTCCTACAATGAGCAGTTCTTC,CASSDPGSSYNEQFF,NA,TRBJ2-1,TRBV10-1,NA